Here is one T cell receptor beta chain with its context. Its target is unknown. The data stem from a study of blood T cells in healthy people across ages. Study-wide results and limits: Any changes in expanded clonotypes were possibly confounded, as donor CMV status remained unknown. Older individuals had lower TCR beta diversity per million T cells (the decline was roughly linear).

Then a second PCR, running about 6 to 12 cycles, was carried out with a sample-barcoded 5' primer and a J-beta primer mix. MiXCR was run by TCRdb on the 5' RACE reads, yielding one entry per CDR3 protein. Of roughly 930,000 distinct CDR3 sequences detected, under 50% appear once; the ten largest clones hold roughly 13%. Germline CDR1 is SNHLY and CDR2 is FYNNEI. The CDR3 covers 13 residues. The V end was cut by 6 bases, the J end by 8 bases, with 16 bases between. This clonotype was sampled from a man aged 25 to 45 in good health. Sample: blood. The genes are TRBV2 and TRBJ1-2, with D maybe TRBD1 (6 bases). CDR3 nucleotide sequence: TGTGCCAGCAGCCTCGCCCAGAGGGGGGGCTACACCTTC. This sequence encodes CASSLAQRGGYTF.